This TCR beta chain was sequenced for a study of radiation and T cells in renal cell carcinoma. Study-wide results and limits: Top tumor clonotypes rose in blood 2 weeks post-radiation, then contracted. Baseline intratumoral clonotype presence is unknown without pretreatment biopsies.

Measured with immunoSEQ multiplex PCR; TCRdb has only the in-frame clones, and not every one. The sample yields 100,000 to 150,000 clones, 80% to 85% seen once. Only one count was recorded for this clone. What it binds is not known. Time point in this sample: baseline pretreatment blood. Documented treatment: 15 Gy SBRT to primary tumor, nephrectomy 4 weeks later. This renal cell carcinoma was of the clear cell type. The sample consisted of blood, taken from a patient whose treatment included radiotherapy and nephrectomy. The receptor was isolated from a woman aged 55 to 70 with renal cell carcinoma.

The CDR3 reads CASSPLAGMDTQYF. The CDR3 coding sequence is TGTGCCAGCAGTCCTCTAGCGGGTATGGATACGCAGTATTTT. The chain joins TRBV27 to TRBJ2-3; 8 nucleotides align to TRBD2. V shed 5 bases, J shed 6 bases, and the junction held 7 bases outside the gene matches. The CDR3 sequence is 14 residues long. CDR1 MNHEY and CDR2 SMNVEV come from the germline V gene (reference sequence).